One T cell receptor beta chain is described in this entry. Its antigen is as yet unknown. This entry belongs to a study of cytomegalovirus exposure and HLA in healthy donors. General observations from the study: Earlier analysis yielded a pattern in which most TCR beta V segments were productive about 90% or about 30% of the time. The authors assumed roughly uniform sequencing depth across donors for presence/absence analyses. Fewer N-insertions than the roughly 670-donor mean were reportedly shown by an Asian-associated ancestry cluster in a later analysis.

This CDR3 contains 15 residues. The V and J ends lost 4 bases and 4 bases, in that order; junction bases with no gene match: 5. The V gene's germline CDR1 is SGHRS and CDR2 YFSETQ. Primers included in the PCR were 60 Vbeta and 13 Jbeta primers. Original handling: Around 10 million shared chains were among some 75 million unique TCR beta chains counted in a later analysis. Repertoires were generated with immunoSEQ multiplex PCR, while TCRdb's copy carries only in-frame clones and drops some. Clonal size and the V and J genes are those of that table, whereas D and trimming came from the DNA. The table records 150,000 or so clones, 65% to 80% of them present only once.

Specimen: PBMCs. The clonotype was recovered from a man aged 40-49 years in good health and CMV-seropositive. This chain joins TRBV5-1 and TRBJ2-3, with TRBD2 matching 11 bases. CDR3: CASSGKLAGADTQYF. The CDR3 bases are TGCGCCAGCAGCGGTAAACTAGCGGGAGCAGATACGCAGTATTTT. Full variable domain (missing parts from reference TRBV5-1 and TRBJ2-3): KAGVTQTPRYLIKTRGQQVTLSCSPISGHRSVSWYQQTPGQGLQFLFEYFSETQRNKGNFPGRFSGRQFSNSRSEMNVSTLELGDSALYLCASSGKLAGADTQYFGPGTRLTVL.